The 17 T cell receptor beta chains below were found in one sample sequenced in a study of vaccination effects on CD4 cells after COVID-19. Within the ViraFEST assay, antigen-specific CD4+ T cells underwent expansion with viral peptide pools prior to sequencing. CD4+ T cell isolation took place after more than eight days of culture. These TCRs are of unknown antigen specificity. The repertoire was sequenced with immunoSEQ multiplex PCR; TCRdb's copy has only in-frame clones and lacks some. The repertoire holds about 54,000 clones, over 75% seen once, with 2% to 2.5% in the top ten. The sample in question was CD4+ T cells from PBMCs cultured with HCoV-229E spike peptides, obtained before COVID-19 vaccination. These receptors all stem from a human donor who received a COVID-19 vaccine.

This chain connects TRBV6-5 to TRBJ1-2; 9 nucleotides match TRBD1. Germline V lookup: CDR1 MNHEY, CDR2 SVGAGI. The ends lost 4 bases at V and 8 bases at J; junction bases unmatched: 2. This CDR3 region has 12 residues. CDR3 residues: CASSSTGGGYTF. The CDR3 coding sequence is TGTGCCAGCAGTTCTACAGGGGGCGGCTACACCTTC.

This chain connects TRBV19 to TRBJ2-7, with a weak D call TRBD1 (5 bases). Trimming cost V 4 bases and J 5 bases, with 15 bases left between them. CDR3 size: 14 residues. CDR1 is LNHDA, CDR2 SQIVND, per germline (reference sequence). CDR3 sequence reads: CASSRTFQGDEQYV. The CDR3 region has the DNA TGTGCCAGTAGTAGAACATTCCAGGGTGACGAGCAGTACGTC.

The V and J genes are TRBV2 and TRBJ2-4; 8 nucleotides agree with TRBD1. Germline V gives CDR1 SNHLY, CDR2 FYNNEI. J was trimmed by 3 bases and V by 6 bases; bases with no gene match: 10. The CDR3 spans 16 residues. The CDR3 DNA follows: TGTGCCAGCAGGAGCGGACAGGGTTTGGGCAAAAACATTCAGTACTTC. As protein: CASRSGQGLGKNIQYF.

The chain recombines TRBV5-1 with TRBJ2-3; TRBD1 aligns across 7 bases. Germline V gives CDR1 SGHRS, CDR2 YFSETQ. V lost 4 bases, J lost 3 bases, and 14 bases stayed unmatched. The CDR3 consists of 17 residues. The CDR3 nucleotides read TGCGCCAGCAGCCTCGGAGGATTCACAGGGGCTACAGATACGCAGTATTTT. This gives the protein CASSLGGFTGATDTQYF. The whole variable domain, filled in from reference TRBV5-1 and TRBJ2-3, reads KAGVTQTPRYLIKTRGQQVTLSCSPISGHRSVSWYQQTPGQGLQFLFEYFSETQRNKGNFPGRFSGRQFSNSRSEMNVSTLELGDSALYLCASSLGGFTGATDTQYFGPGTRLTVL.

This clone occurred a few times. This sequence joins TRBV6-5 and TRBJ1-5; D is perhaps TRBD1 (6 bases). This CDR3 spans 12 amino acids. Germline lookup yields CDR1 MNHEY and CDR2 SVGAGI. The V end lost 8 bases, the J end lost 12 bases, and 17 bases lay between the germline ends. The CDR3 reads CASFINEDSQHF. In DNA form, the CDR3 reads TGTGCCAGCTTTATAAACGAGGACAGCCAGCATTTT.

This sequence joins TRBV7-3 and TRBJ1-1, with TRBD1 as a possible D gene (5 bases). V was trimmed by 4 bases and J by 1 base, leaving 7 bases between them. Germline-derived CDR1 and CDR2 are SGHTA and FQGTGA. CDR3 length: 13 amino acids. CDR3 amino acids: CASSSGQNTEAFF. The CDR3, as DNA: TGTGCCAGCAGCTCCGGACAGAACACTGAAGCTTTCTTT.

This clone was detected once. Written as DNA, the CDR3 is TGTGCCAGCAGTCCCCGGGACTTCAACTATGGCTACACCTTC. Protein product: CASSPRDFNYGYTF. V gene TRBV6-5 combines with J gene TRBJ1-2; D might be TRBD1 (5 bases). Trimming left V 5 bases short and J 2 bases short, with 12 bases between. Per germline, CDR1 MNHEY and CDR2 SVGAGI. CDR3 length equals 14 residues.

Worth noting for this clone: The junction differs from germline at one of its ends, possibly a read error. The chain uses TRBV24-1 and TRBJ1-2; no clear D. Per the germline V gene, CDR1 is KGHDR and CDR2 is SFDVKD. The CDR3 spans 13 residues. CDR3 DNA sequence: TGTGCCACCAGTGATGCGCGGAACTACGGCTACACCTTC. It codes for CATSDARNYGYTF.

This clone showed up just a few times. The CDR3 sequence is CASSLDRASNQPQHF. DNA for the CDR3: TGCGCCAGCTCCCTGGACAGGGCTAGCAATCAGCCCCAGCATTTT. V gene TRBV10-2 combines with J gene TRBJ1-5, with 8 bases that match TRBD1. Looked up from germline, CDR1 is WSHSY and CDR2 is SAAADI. The CDR3 contains 15 residues. The trim removed 8 bases at V and 0 bases at J, leaving 6 bases unmatched.

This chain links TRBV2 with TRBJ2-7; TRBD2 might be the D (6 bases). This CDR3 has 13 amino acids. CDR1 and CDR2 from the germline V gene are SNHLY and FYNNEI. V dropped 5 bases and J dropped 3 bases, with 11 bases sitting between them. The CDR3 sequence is CASSREYSYEQYV. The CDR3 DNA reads TGTGCCAGCAGTCGGGAGTACAGCTACGAGCAGTACGTC.

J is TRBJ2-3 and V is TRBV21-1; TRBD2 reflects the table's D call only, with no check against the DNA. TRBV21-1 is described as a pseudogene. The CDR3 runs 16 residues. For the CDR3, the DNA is TGTGCCAGCAGCAAAGGGACTAGCGGGGGCACAGATACGCAGTATTTT. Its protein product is CASSKGTSGGTDTQYF.

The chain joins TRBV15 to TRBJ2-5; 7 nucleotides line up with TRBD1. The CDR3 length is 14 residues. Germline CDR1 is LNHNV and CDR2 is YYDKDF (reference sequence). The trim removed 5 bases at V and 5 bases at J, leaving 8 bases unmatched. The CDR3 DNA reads TGTGCCACCAGCGAGGGGGCGACGGGTGAGACCCAGTACTTC. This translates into CATSEGATGETQYF.

In DNA, the CDR3 is TGTGCCAGCAGTCCCCACTCCCCGGGCACAGATACGCAGTATTTT. Translation: CASSPHSPGTDTQYF. The chain combines TRBV28 with TRBJ2-3, with unresolved D. Trimming took off 5 bases at V and 1 base at J, with 13 bases between the two ends. The CDR3 sequence is 15 residues long. Germline loops: CDR1 MDHEN, CDR2 SYDVKM.

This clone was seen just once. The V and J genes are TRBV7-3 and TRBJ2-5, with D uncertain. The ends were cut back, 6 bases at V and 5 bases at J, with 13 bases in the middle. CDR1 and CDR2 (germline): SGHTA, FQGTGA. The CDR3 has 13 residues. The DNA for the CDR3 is TGTGCCAGCAGTTACAACGAAGCGGAGACCCAGTACTTC. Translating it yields CASSYNEAETQYF. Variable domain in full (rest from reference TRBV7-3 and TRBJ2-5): GAGVSQTPSNKVTEKGKYVELRCDPISGHTALYWYRQSLGQGPEFLIYFQGTGAADDSGLPNDRFFAVRPEGSVSTLKIQRTERGDSAVYLCASSYNEAETQYFGPGTRLLVL.

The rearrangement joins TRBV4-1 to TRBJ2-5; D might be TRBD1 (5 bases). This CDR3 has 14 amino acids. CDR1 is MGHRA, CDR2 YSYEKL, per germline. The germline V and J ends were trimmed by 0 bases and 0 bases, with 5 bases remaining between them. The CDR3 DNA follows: TGCGCCAGCAGCCAAGACAGGGACCAAGAGACCCAGTACTTC. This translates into CASSQDRDQETQYF.

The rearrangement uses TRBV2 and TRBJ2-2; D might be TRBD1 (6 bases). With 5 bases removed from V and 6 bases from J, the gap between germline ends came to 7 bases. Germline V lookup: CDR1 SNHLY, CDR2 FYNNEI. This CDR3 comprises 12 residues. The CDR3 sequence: CASSQGSGELFF. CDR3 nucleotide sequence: TGTGCCAGCAGTCAGGGGTCCGGGGAGCTGTTTTTT.

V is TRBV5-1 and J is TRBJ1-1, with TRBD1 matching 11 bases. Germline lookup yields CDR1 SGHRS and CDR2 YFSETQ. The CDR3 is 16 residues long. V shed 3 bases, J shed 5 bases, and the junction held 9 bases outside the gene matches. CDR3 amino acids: CASSSLSGTGGTEAFF. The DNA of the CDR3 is TGCGCCAGCAGCTCGCTCTCCGGGACAGGGGGAACTGAAGCTTTCTTT.